What follows are 25 T cell receptor beta chains derived from one specimen sequenced in a study of blood T cell repertoires in COVID-19. Here immunoSEQ multiplex PCR was the method, and the copy in TCRdb shows in-frame clones only, minus some. Of roughly 130,000 clones listed, 90% are singletons. Sequencing input: peripheral blood. The receptor set was obtained from a middle-aged man with active COVID-19.

The J gene is TRBJ2-3, the V gene TRBV11-2, with a weak D call TRBD1 (6 bases). Trimming stripped 1 base from V and 8 bases from J, with 19 bases between. The germline V gene encodes CDR1 SGHAT and CDR2 FQNNGV. This CDR3 comprises 16 residues. The CDR3 bases are TGTGCCAGCAGCTTAGGCCTGCCCCTGAGGGGGAGTACGCAGTATTTT. It specifies CASSLGLPLRGSTQYF.

The chain uses TRBV3-1 (or the pseudogene TRBV3-2) and TRBJ1-2, with a tentative D call TRBD1 (5 bases). This CDR3 contains 14 residues. Trimming removed 2 bases from V and 3 bases from J, with 10 bases in between. Germline V gives CDR1 LGHDT, CDR2 YNNKEL (reference sequence). DNA for the CDR3: TGTGCCAGCAGCCAAAGCGGGGACTACTATGGCTACACCTTC. Its translation is CASSQSGDYYGYTF.

The chain is built from TRBV7-9 and TRBJ2-5, with TRBD1 matching 7 bases. The ends lost 5 bases at V and 10 bases at J; junction bases unmatched: 10. Germline V gives CDR1 SEHNR, CDR2 FQNEAQ (reference sequence). This CDR3 contains 13 residues. In DNA form, the CDR3 reads TGTGCCAGCAGCCACGGACAGGAAGGGGACCAGTACTTC. The encoded protein is CASSHGQEGDQYF.

The chain couples TRBV12-5 to TRBJ2-1; no clear D. The CDR3 is 14 amino acids. Trimming pared 3 bases from V and 9 bases from J, leaving 15 bases between. Germline V gene sequence: CDR1 LGHNT, CDR2 FRNRAP. CDR3: CASGFDSSTGEQFF. The CDR3 DNA sequence: TGTGCTAGTGGTTTCGACTCCTCGACGGGTGAGCAGTTCTTC.

The rearrangement uses TRBV5-1 and TRBJ2-1, with 12 bases lining up with TRBD2. V lost 0 bases, J lost 6 bases, and 1 base stayed unmatched. CDR1 is SGHRS and CDR2 is YFSETQ in the germline V gene. This CDR3 contains 15 residues. The CDR3 sequence is CASSLELAGGNEQFF. CDR3 nucleotides: TGCGCCAGCAGCTTGGAACTAGCGGGGGGCAATGAGCAGTTCTTC.

This sequence joins TRBV11-3 and TRBJ2-3; 11 bases align to TRBD2. The CDR3 length is 20 residues. The germline gives CDR1 SGHNT, CDR2 YENEEA. V was clipped by 4 bases and J by 3 bases; unmatched bases: 18. The CDR3 protein is CASSWGTVSGRALSTDTQYF. The CDR3 DNA reads as TGTGCCAGCAGCTGGGGGACGGTTAGCGGGAGGGCCTTGTCGACAGATACGCAGTATTTT.

The V call is TRBV10-3, the J call TRBJ2-7, with TRBD1 as a possible D gene (6 bases). The CDR3 spans 12 residues. Germline assignment: CDR1 ENHRY and CDR2 SYGVKD. V was pared by 6 bases and J by 0 bases, with 6 bases between. The DNA for the CDR3 is TGTGCCATCAGGGACAGCTCCTACGAGCAGTACGTC. Amino acid sequence: CAIRDSSYEQYV.

The chain has TRBV2 and TRBJ2-3, with 7 bases fitting TRBD2. The CDR3 runs to 18 residues. The germline V gene encodes CDR1 SNHLY and CDR2 FYNNEI. The V gene end was trimmed by 2 bases and the J gene end by 6 bases; junction bases not matched to a gene: 17. The CDR3: CASSERGAYLAAVDTQYF. CDR3 DNA sequence: TGTGCCAGCAGTGAACGGGGAGCGTATCTAGCGGCTGTGGATACGCAGTATTTT.

The chain couples TRBV15 to TRBJ2-1; 12 nucleotides agree with TRBD2. Germline CDR1 reads LNHNV; CDR2 reads YYDKDF (reference sequence). The V segment lost 2 bases and the J segment 6 bases; nucleotides outside the gene matches: 8. The CDR3 is 17 amino acids. CDR3 nucleotides: TGTGCCACCAGCAGATCCCGACTAGCGGGAGATTTCAATGAGCAGTTCTTC. The encoded protein is CATSRSRLAGDFNEQFF. Full variable domain (outside the CDR3, taken from reference TRBV15 and TRBJ2-1): DAMVIQNPRYQVTQFGKPVTLSCSQTLNHNVMYWYQQKSSQAPKLLFHYYDKDFNNEADTPDNFQSRRPNTSFCFLDIRSPGLGDTAMYLCATSRSRLAGDFNEQFFGPGTRLTVL.

This chain connects TRBV4-1 to TRBJ2-1, with D maybe TRBD2 (5 bases). CDR1 and CDR2 from the germline V gene are MGHRA and YSYEKL. V lost 0 bases, J lost 10 bases, and 10 bases lay in between. There are 13 residues in the CDR3. DNA for the CDR3: TGCGCCAGCAGCCAAGAACCCGGCGGGGAGCAGTTCTTC. This gives the protein CASSQEPGGEQFF.

The chain couples TRBV6-4 to TRBJ1-5, with 8 bases aligning to TRBD1. The ends lost 1 base at V and 6 bases at J; junction bases unmatched: 5. Germline assignment: CDR1 MRHNA and CDR2 SNTAGT. This CDR3 spans 15 amino acids. The CDR3 nucleotides read TGTGCCAGCAGTGACTTCGGACAGGGTCGTCAGCCCCAGCATTTT. Residues: CASSDFGQGRQPQHF.

This clone was seen once. The rearrangement uses TRBV19 and TRBJ1-2; 9 positions agree with TRBD1. With 5 bases clipped from V and 3 bases from J, the junction kept 7 bases outside the gene matches. The CDR3 totals 15 residues. Germline CDR1 LNHDA, CDR2 SQIVND (reference sequence). This CDR3 reads CASSQNRGRDYGYTF. The CDR3 nucleotides are TGTGCCAGTAGTCAGAACAGGGGGCGCGACTATGGCTACACCTTC.

J is TRBJ1-1 and V is TRBV18; 8 bases are shared with TRBD1. The V gene's germline CDR1 is KGHSH and CDR2 LQKENI. The trim removed 5 bases at V and 5 bases at J, leaving 10 bases unmatched. The CDR3 extends over 15 amino acids. The CDR3 DNA follows: TGTGCCAGCTCAAGGCCGGCAGGGGGCAGAACTGAAGCTTTCTTT. Amino acids: CASSRPAGGRTEAFF.

This chain connects TRBV3-1 (or the pseudogene TRBV3-2) to TRBJ2-7, with D possibly TRBD1 on 6 matching bases. CDR3 length: 14 amino acids. V lost 1 base, J lost 3 bases, and 10 bases lay in between. Germline V gene data show CDR1 as LGHDT and CDR2 as YNNKEL (reference sequence). In nucleotides, the CDR3 is TGTGCCAGCAGCCAAGCCTTACAGGGCTACGAGCAGTACTTC. Protein product: CASSQALQGYEQYF.

The V call is TRBV4-1, the J call TRBJ1-6; 7 bases agree with TRBD1. The V segment lost 6 bases and the J segment 5 bases; nucleotides outside the gene matches: 16. The germline V gene has CDR1 MGHRA and CDR2 YSYEKL. The CDR3 runs 18 residues. CDR3 DNA: TGCGCCAGCAGTCGACAGGGCCAAATCACCACTAATAATTCACCCCTCCACTTT. As protein: CASSRQGQITTNNSPLHF.

The chain carries TRBV20-1 and TRBJ2-1; D is uncertain. Trimming took off 6 bases at V and 3 bases at J, with 6 bases between the two ends. CDR1 DFQATT and CDR2 SNEGSKA come from the germline V gene (reference sequence). The length of the CDR3 is 11 residues. Written as DNA, the CDR3 is TGCAGTGCCAACTACTACAATGAGCAGTTCTTC. Encoded protein: CSANYYNEQFF.

The V call is TRBV30, the J call TRBJ2-1, with 12 bases fitting TRBD2. Germline assignment: CDR1 GTSNPN and CDR2 SVGIG (reference sequence). With V trimmed by 8 bases and J by 5 bases, 7 bases remained unmatched. The CDR3 length is 14 residues. For the CDR3, the DNA is TGTGCCCGTCTAGCGGGAGGGCCCAACAATGAGCAGTTCTTC. This sequence encodes CARLAGGPNNEQFF.

This clone was observed once. The gene calls are TRBV4-1 and TRBJ1-3; perhaps TRBD1 as D (6 bases). Trimming removed 1 base from V and 4 bases from J, with 14 bases in between. The length of the CDR3 is 16 residues. Germline V gene data show CDR1 as MGHRA and CDR2 as YSYEKL. In DNA form, the CDR3 reads TGCGCCAGCAGCCAAGCTTACAGGGTAGACGGAAACACCATATATTTT. This codes for CASSQAYRVDGNTIYF.

The genes are TRBV18 and TRBJ2-2, with 8 bases matching TRBD1. J lost 4 bases, V lost 3 bases, and 7 bases had no gene match. The CDR3 length is 16 residues. The germline gives CDR1 KGHSH, CDR2 LQKENI. Written as DNA, the CDR3 is TGTGCCAGCTCACCTCTGACAGGGGTGCGCACCGGGGAGCTGTTTTTT. Translated: CASSPLTGVRTGELFF.

The gene calls are TRBV9 and TRBJ2-5, with 7 nucleotides matching TRBD2. This CDR3 comprises 14 residues. The germline CDR1 and CDR2 sequences are SGDLS and YYNGEE. The V segment lost 4 bases and the J segment 9 bases; nucleotides outside the gene matches: 12. CDR3 sequence (DNA): TGTGCCAGCAGCTCCCGACTAGCAGGAGCGGCCCAGTACTTC. It is translated as CASSSRLAGAAQYF.

V and J are TRBV9 and TRBJ2-1; 16 nucleotides align to TRBD2. Germline CDR1 SGDLS, CDR2 YYNGEE. The trim removed 5 bases at V and 7 bases at J, leaving 6 bases unmatched. The CDR3 sequence is 16 residues long. The CDR3 spells CASSPGTSGRGNEQFF. CDR3 DNA sequence: TGTGCCAGCAGTCCCGGGACTAGCGGGAGGGGGAATGAGCAGTTCTTC.

In this sample, this clone turned up once. As DNA, the CDR3 is TGTGCCAGCAGCTTTCAATCCCAGGGGGCGCGAAATGGCTACACCTTC. This codes for CASSFQSQGARNGYTF. This chain connects TRBV5-4 to TRBJ1-2, with 8 bases matching TRBD1. Germline CDR1 is SGHNT and CDR2 is YYREEE (reference sequence). With V trimmed by 2 bases and J by 6 bases, 12 bases remained unmatched. The CDR3 extends over 16 amino acids.

The chain has TRBV29-1 and TRBJ1-2; 7 bases line up with TRBD1. The length of the CDR3 is 12 residues. Germline lookup yields CDR1 SQVTM and CDR2 ANQGSEA. V was clipped by 7 bases and J by 7 bases; unmatched bases: 9. The CDR3, as DNA: TGCAGCGGCTTAGACAGGGTCCGTGGCTACACCTTC. This encodes CSGLDRVRGYTF. The complete variable domain, with remaining parts taken from reference TRBV29-1 and TRBJ1-2, reads SAVISQKPSRDICQRGTSLTIQCQVDSQVTMMFWYRQQPGQSLTLIATANQGSEATYESGFVIDKFPISRPNLTFSTLTVSNMSPEDSSIYLCSGLDRVRGYTFGSGTRLTVV.

The chain has TRBV18 and TRBJ1-1, with 12 bases aligning to TRBD1. CDR1 and CDR2 from the germline V gene are KGHSH and LQKENI. The CDR3 covers 20 residues. The junction had 15 bases not matched to a gene; V was cut back by 4 bases and J by 0 bases. DNA for the CDR3: TGTGCCAGCTCACTGCGATTAACCGGGACAGGGGGCGGGATGAACACTGAAGCTTTCTTT. This sequence encodes CASSLRLTGTGGGMNTEAFF.

This clone was seen just once. The chain carries TRBV29-1 and TRBJ1-1; D not resolved. Trimming took off 3 bases at V and 3 bases at J, with 8 bases between the two ends. The CDR3 has 12 amino acids. Germline V gives CDR1 SQVTM, CDR2 ANQGSEA. For the CDR3, the DNA is TGCAGCGTTGACGTCAGGTACACTGAAGCTTTCTTT. Translation: CSVDVRYTEAFF.